The rows below give T cell receptor beta chains drawn from one sample of a study of cytomegalovirus exposure and HLA in healthy donors. Measured with immunoSEQ multiplex PCR; TCRdb has only the in-frame clones, and not every one. This repertoire shows roughly 180,000 clones, more than 60% found once; its top ten account for roughly 1.4%. Sequences were obtained from PBMCs. All receptors derive from a young woman in good health and CMV-seropositive. CDR3s include the opening cysteine and the closing phenylalanine or tryptophan. The D gene is left open where the match is weak. Clone size is stated in some rows and not others, as once, few, many or a class when expanded.

clone_size: once; j_call: TRBJ2-1; v_call: TRBV30; cdr3_length: 12; d_call: TRBD2; cdr3_aa: CAWSTGGTEQFF; cdr3_nt: TGTGCCTGGAGTACCGGGGGGACTGAGCAGTTCTTC
clone_size: NA; j_call: TRBJ1-2; v_call: TRBV5-6; cdr3_length: 14; d_call: NA; cdr3_aa: CATSGLSNVYGYTF; cdr3_nt: TGTGCCACCTCCGGACTCTCGAACGTCTATGGCTACACCTTC
clone_size: few; j_call: TRBJ2-7; v_call: TRBV6-6; cdr3_length: 12; d_call: TRBD1; cdr3_aa: CTRGRGLYEQYF; cdr3_nt: TGTACAAGGGGCAGGGGGCTATACGAGCAGTACTTC
clone_size: once; j_call: TRBJ2-1; v_call: TRBV18; cdr3_length: 12; d_call: TRBD2; cdr3_aa: CASSQGEGEQFF; cdr3_nt: TGTGCCAGCTCACAAGGGGAGGGTGAGCAGTTCTTC
clone_size: NA; j_call: TRBJ2-7; v_call: TRBV9; cdr3_length: 14; d_call: NA; cdr3_aa: CASSVGSSHYEQYF; cdr3_nt: TGTGCCAGCAGCGTAGGGTCATCACACTACGAGCAGTACTTC
clone_size: NA; j_call: TRBJ2-7; v_call: TRBV7-2; cdr3_length: 14; d_call: TRBD1; cdr3_aa: CASSRRQGHDEQYF; cdr3_nt: TGTGCCAGCAGCCGCAGACAGGGTCATGACGAGCAGTACTTC
clone_size: NA; j_call: TRBJ1-1; v_call: TRBV28; cdr3_length: 13; d_call: NA; cdr3_aa: CASRQTMNTEAFF; cdr3_nt: TGTGCCAGCAGGCAGACAATGAACACTGAAGCTTTCTTT
clone_size: NA; j_call: TRBJ2-7; v_call: TRBV30; cdr3_length: 15; d_call: TRBD2; cdr3_aa: CAWSLRTSGGREQYF; cdr3_nt: TGTGCCTGGAGTCTTAGGACTAGCGGGGGTAGGGAGCAGTACTTC
clone_size: NA; j_call: TRBJ2-7; v_call: TRBV27; cdr3_length: 16; d_call: NA; cdr3_aa: CASSPSAGDTLYEQYF; cdr3_nt: TGTGCCAGCAGCCCTTCAGCGGGTGACACACTCTACGAGCAGTACTTC
clone_size: NA; j_call: TRBJ2-7; v_call: TRBV9; cdr3_length: 17; d_call: TRBD2; cdr3_aa: CASSVGVLAGASYEQYF; cdr3_nt: TGTGCCAGCAGCGTAGGGGTTCTAGCGGGAGCGTCCTACGAGCAGTACTTC
clone_size: NA; j_call: TRBJ1-1; v_call: TRBV9; cdr3_length: 14; d_call: NA; cdr3_aa: CASSVDPGYTEAFF; cdr3_nt: TGTGCCAGCAGCGTAGATCCAGGGTATACTGAAGCTTTCTTT
clone_size: NA; j_call: TRBJ2-1; v_call: TRBV7-2; cdr3_length: 13; d_call: NA; cdr3_aa: CASSPGGIRGQFF; cdr3_nt: TGTGCCAGCAGCCCAGGGGGGATTCGGGGGCAGTTCTTC
clone_size: NA; j_call: TRBJ2-7; v_call: TRBV27; cdr3_length: 19; d_call: TRBD1; cdr3_aa: CASSSGMGGPKGAPGEQYF; cdr3_nt: TGTGCCAGCAGTTCCGGGATGGGCGGACCAAAGGGGGCGCCGGGAGAGCAGTACTTC
clone_size: NA; j_call: TRBJ2-1; v_call: TRBV13; cdr3_length: 16; d_call: TRBD2; cdr3_aa: CASSSAAGDTNNEQFF; cdr3_nt: TGTGCCAGCAGCTCTGCCGCGGGAGATACCAACAATGAGCAGTTCTTC
clone_size: NA; j_call: TRBJ2-5; v_call: TRBV18; cdr3_length: 15; d_call: TRBD1; cdr3_aa: CASSPEGNRGETQYF; cdr3_nt: TGTGCCAGCTCACCCGAGGGGAACAGGGGGGAGACCCAGTACTTC
clone_size: NA; j_call: TRBJ2-1; v_call: TRBV6-5; cdr3_length: 15; d_call: TRBD2; cdr3_aa: CASSRTSKVNNEQFF; cdr3_nt: TGTGCCAGCAGCAGGACTAGCAAGGTTAACAATGAGCAGTTCTTC
clone_size: few; j_call: TRBJ2-7; v_call: TRBV6-1; cdr3_length: 14; d_call: NA; cdr3_aa: CASKTGIAVWEQYF; cdr3_nt: TGTGCCAGCAAGACCGGGATAGCGGTCTGGGAGCAGTACTTC
clone_size: NA; j_call: TRBJ2-1; v_call: TRBV25-1; cdr3_length: 16; d_call: TRBD2; cdr3_aa: CASSGDPGLVGFEQFF; cdr3_nt: TGTGCCAGCAGTGGTGATCCGGGACTAGTGGGCTTTGAGCAGTTCTTC
clone_size: NA; j_call: TRBJ2-5; v_call: TRBV5-1; cdr3_length: 13; d_call: TRBD1; cdr3_aa: CASRTGSAETQYF; cdr3_nt: TGCGCCAGCAGGACAGGGAGCGCAGAGACCCAGTACTTC
clone_size: once; j_call: TRBJ2-7; v_call: TRBV6-1; cdr3_length: 16; d_call: NA; cdr3_aa: CASSEVPRGQEVEQYF; cdr3_nt: TGTGCCAGCAGTGAAGTCCCGCGGGGGCAGGAAGTCGAGCAGTACTTC
clone_size: NA; j_call: TRBJ2-7; v_call: TRBV7-8; cdr3_length: 12; d_call: TRBD2; cdr3_aa: CASSRPGGEQYF; cdr3_nt: TGTGCCAGCAGCCGCCCGGGAGGGGAGCAGTACTTC
clone_size: NA; j_call: TRBJ2-2; v_call: TRBV6-4; cdr3_length: 13; d_call: NA; cdr3_aa: CASSGEDTGELFF; cdr3_nt: TGTGCCAGCAGTGGAGAGGACACCGGGGAGCTGTTTTTT
clone_size: few; j_call: TRBJ2-1; v_call: TRBV11-2; cdr3_length: 18; d_call: TRBD2; cdr3_aa: CASSSYPGLAVGGNEQFF; cdr3_nt: TGTGCCAGCAGCTCTTACCCTGGACTAGCGGTAGGGGGGAATGAGCAGTTCTTC
clone_size: once; j_call: TRBJ1-5; v_call: TRBV6-1; cdr3_length: 14; d_call: NA; cdr3_aa: CASSEAVADQPQHF; cdr3_nt: TGTGCCAGCAGTGAAGCGGTGGCGGATCAGCCCCAGCATTTT
clone_size: once; j_call: TRBJ1-5; v_call: TRBV11-2; cdr3_length: 16; d_call: NA; cdr3_aa: CASSLEPDRRNQPQHF; cdr3_nt: TGTGCCAGCAGCTTAGAACCCGACAGGCGGAATCAGCCCCAGCATTTT
clone_size: NA; j_call: TRBJ2-7; v_call: TRBV25-1; cdr3_length: 13; d_call: TRBD2; cdr3_aa: CASRASGSSEQYF; cdr3_nt: TGTGCCAGCAGGGCTAGCGGGAGCTCCGAGCAGTACTTC
clone_size: NA; j_call: TRBJ2-7; v_call: TRBV28; cdr3_length: 15; d_call: TRBD1; cdr3_aa: CASRIQTGSAYEQYF; cdr3_nt: TGTGCCAGCAGGATCCAGACAGGGAGTGCCTACGAGCAGTACTTC
clone_size: few; j_call: TRBJ2-7; v_call: TRBV7-9; cdr3_length: 15; d_call: NA; cdr3_aa: CASSLAPLVGGEQYF; cdr3_nt: TGTGCCAGCAGCTTAGCGCCCCTGGTAGGCGGCGAGCAGTACTTC
clone_size: NA; j_call: TRBJ1-1; v_call: TRBV29-1; cdr3_length: 14; d_call: TRBD1; cdr3_aa: CSGHNTGVGTEAFF; cdr3_nt: TGCAGCGGACACAATACAGGGGTAGGAACTGAAGCTTTCTTT
clone_size: NA; j_call: TRBJ2-7; v_call: TRBV4-2; cdr3_length: 13; d_call: TRBD1; cdr3_aa: CASSQETGAGQYF; cdr3_nt: TGTGCCAGCAGCCAAGAAACAGGGGCAGGGCAGTACTTC
clone_size: NA; j_call: TRBJ2-3; v_call: TRBV27; cdr3_length: 14; d_call: TRBD2; cdr3_aa: CASSATSGTDTQYF; cdr3_nt: TGTGCCAGCAGTGCAACTAGCGGCACAGATACGCAGTATTTT
clone_size: few; j_call: TRBJ2-7; v_call: TRBV20-1; cdr3_length: 11; d_call: NA; cdr3_aa: CSARAGYEQYF; cdr3_nt: TGCAGTGCTAGGGCAGGCTACGAGCAGTACTTC
clone_size: NA; j_call: TRBJ1-1; v_call: TRBV13; cdr3_length: 17; d_call: NA; cdr3_aa: CASSFPPSVVVFTEAFF; cdr3_nt: TGTGCCAGCAGCTTCCCACCATCGGTTGTTGTGTTTACTGAAGCTTTCTTT
clone_size: NA; j_call: TRBJ2-7; v_call: TRBV6-5; cdr3_length: 15; d_call: NA; cdr3_aa: CASSYSRSGTYEQYF; cdr3_nt: TGTGCCAGCAGTTACTCGCGCTCGGGGACCTACGAGCAGTACTTC
clone_size: NA; j_call: TRBJ2-5; v_call: TRBV7-3; cdr3_length: 15; d_call: NA; cdr3_aa: CASSLNGGNQETQYF; cdr3_nt: TGTGCCAGCAGCTTAAATGGCGGAAACCAAGAGACCCAGTACTTC
clone_size: NA; j_call: TRBJ1-2; v_call: TRBV30; cdr3_length: 13; d_call: NA; cdr3_aa: CAWSARADYGYTF; cdr3_nt: TGTGCCTGGAGTGCCAGGGCGGACTATGGCTACACCTTC
clone_size: NA; j_call: TRBJ1-5; v_call: TRBV19; cdr3_length: 15; d_call: NA; cdr3_aa: CASKVGDTNNQPQHF; cdr3_nt: TGTGCCAGTAAGGTCGGGGACACTAACAATCAGCCCCAGCATTTT
clone_size: NA; j_call: TRBJ2-1; v_call: TRBV5-6; cdr3_length: 15; d_call: NA; cdr3_aa: CASSLANRGWNEQFF; cdr3_nt: TGTGCCAGCAGCTTGGCGAATCGTGGCTGGAATGAGCAGTTCTTC
clone_size: NA; j_call: TRBJ2-2; v_call: TRBV21-1; cdr3_length: 15; d_call: NA; cdr3_aa: CASSKGTAETGELFF; cdr3_nt: TGTGCCAGCAGCAAAGGGACTGCTGAAACCGGGGAGCTGTTTTTT
clone_size: NA; j_call: TRBJ1-2; v_call: TRBV9; cdr3_length: 17; d_call: TRBD1; cdr3_aa: CASSLGTGGLLNYGYTF; cdr3_nt: TGTGCCAGCAGCCTCGGGACAGGGGGTCTCCTTAACTATGGCTACACCTTC
clone_size: few; j_call: TRBJ2-1; v_call: TRBV5-1; cdr3_length: 16; d_call: TRBD1; cdr3_aa: CASSLEGQGALNEQFF; cdr3_nt: TGCGCCAGCAGCCTTGAGGGACAGGGGGCTTTGAATGAGCAGTTCTTC
clone_size: NA; j_call: TRBJ2-7; v_call: TRBV6-5; cdr3_length: 15; d_call: TRBD2; cdr3_aa: CASSPGVAGGYEQYF; cdr3_nt: TGTGCCAGCAGCCCAGGTGTAGCGGGAGGCTACGAGCAGTACTTC
clone_size: NA; j_call: TRBJ2-5; v_call: TRBV29-1; cdr3_length: 13; d_call: TRBD2; cdr3_aa: CSVGGLSGGTQYF; cdr3_nt: TGCAGCGTAGGCGGGCTTTCGGGAGGGACCCAGTACTTC
clone_size: NA; j_call: TRBJ2-7; v_call: TRBV4-1; cdr3_length: 12; d_call: NA; cdr3_aa: CASSQTIGEQYF; cdr3_nt: TGCGCCAGCAGCCAGACAATCGGAGAGCAGTACTTC
clone_size: NA; j_call: TRBJ2-1; v_call: TRBV5-6; cdr3_length: 16; d_call: TRBD2; cdr3_aa: CASSRVLAHSYNEQFF; cdr3_nt: TGTGCCAGCAGCCGGGTACTAGCGCACTCCTACAATGAGCAGTTCTTC